A selection of T cell receptor beta chains follows, all from one sample in a study of shared T cell receptors in the human thymus. Repertoires were generated with immunoSEQ multiplex PCR, while TCRdb's copy carries only in-frame clones and drops some. The sample carries 550,000 to 800,000 clones, 70% to 90% recorded once. In addition, the sample was reused for a study of human thymus T cells.

Specimen: thymocytes. These receptors originate from a girl under three years old with a congenital heart defect. Both conserved end residues are part of each CDR3. The D gene is left open where the match is weak. Not every row has a clone size; where given, it reads once, few, many or a size class.

V gene: TRBV28
CDR3 length: 18
D gene: -
clone size: -
J gene: TRBJ1-3
CDR3 protein: CASSGAGKNRDSGNTIYF

V gene: TRBV28
CDR3 length: 12
D gene: -
clone size: -
J gene: TRBJ2-1
CDR3 protein: CASSPAYNEQFF

V gene: TRBV5-1
CDR3 length: 16
D gene: -
clone size: -
J gene: TRBJ2-3
CDR3 protein: CASSLGAGTSTDTQYF

V gene: TRBV27
CDR3 length: 13
D gene: -
clone size: -
J gene: TRBJ2-6
CDR3 protein: CASKRWGANVLTF

V gene: TRBV6-1
CDR3 length: 18
D gene: TRBD2
clone size: -
J gene: TRBJ2-1
CDR3 protein: CASSESSWPGGRYNEQFF

V gene: TRBV28
CDR3 length: 10
D gene: -
clone size: once
J gene: TRBJ1-3
CDR3 protein: CASSTSTIYF

V gene: TRBV5-1
CDR3 length: 16
D gene: -
clone size: -
J gene: TRBJ2-4
CDR3 protein: CASSPGGSGEGDIQYF

V gene: TRBV6-6
CDR3 length: 15
D gene: -
clone size: -
J gene: TRBJ1-1
CDR3 protein: CASSYSGALNTEAFF

V gene: TRBV7-2
CDR3 length: 15
D gene: TRBD1
clone size: -
J gene: TRBJ1-1
CDR3 protein: CASSFPGWDSTEAFF

V gene: TRBV6-1
CDR3 length: 15
D gene: TRBD2
clone size: -
J gene: TRBJ2-1
CDR3 protein: CASTVGLAGPWEQFF

V gene: TRBV4-1
CDR3 length: 22
D gene: -
clone size: -
J gene: TRBJ2-2
CDR3 protein: CASSQDGWGLRLAGVGTGELFF

V gene: TRBV28
CDR3 length: 19
D gene: TRBD1
clone size: -
J gene: TRBJ1-4
CDR3 protein: CASSIRTGRILGVNEKLFF

V gene: TRBV6-5
CDR3 length: 14
D gene: -
clone size: -
J gene: TRBJ1-1
CDR3 protein: CASRRGQPNTEAFF

V gene: TRBV10-3
CDR3 length: 13
D gene: -
clone size: -
J gene: TRBJ1-2
CDR3 protein: CAISPTGTSGYTF

V gene: TRBV9
CDR3 length: 16
D gene: TRBD1
clone size: -
J gene: TRBJ2-2
CDR3 protein: CASSVGTGGFTGELFF

V gene: TRBV7-2
CDR3 length: 19
D gene: TRBD2
clone size: -
J gene: TRBJ2-3
CDR3 protein: CASSPTLLGQRESLDTQYF

V gene: TRBV10-2
CDR3 length: 15
D gene: -
clone size: -
J gene: TRBJ1-1
CDR3 protein: CASSESSGLSTEAFF

V gene: TRBV1
CDR3 length: 18
D gene: -
clone size: -
J gene: TRBJ1-2
CDR3 protein: CTSSPQTLDREVNYGYTF

V gene: TRBV4-1
CDR3 length: 16
D gene: -
clone size: once
J gene: TRBJ2-7
CDR3 protein: CASSQGAQKPTYEQYF

V gene: TRBV4-1
CDR3 length: 18
D gene: TRBD2
clone size: -
J gene: TRBJ2-3
CDR3 protein: CASSQDNLGGGPTDTQYF

V gene: TRBV28
CDR3 length: 11
D gene: TRBD2
clone size: -
J gene: TRBJ2-7
CDR3 protein: CASPIAGEQYF

V gene: TRBV4-2
CDR3 length: 16
D gene: TRBD1
clone size: -
J gene: TRBJ1-5
CDR3 protein: CASSQDSQQGDQPQHF

V gene: TRBV7-2
CDR3 length: 15
D gene: -
clone size: -
J gene: TRBJ1-3
CDR3 protein: CASSLQGRVGNTIYF

V gene: TRBV13
CDR3 length: 16
D gene: TRBD2
clone size: few
J gene: TRBJ2-1
CDR3 protein: CASRLAGGYQRNEQFF

V gene: TRBV5-1
CDR3 length: 14
D gene: -
clone size: -
J gene: TRBJ1-1
CDR3 protein: CASTGSGGNTEAFF

V gene: TRBV27
CDR3 length: 12
D gene: -
clone size: -
J gene: TRBJ1-6
CDR3 protein: CASRARGRPLHF

V gene: TRBV14
CDR3 length: 14
D gene: TRBD1
clone size: -
J gene: TRBJ1-1
CDR3 protein: CASSHGQENTEAFF

V gene: TRBV19
CDR3 length: 18
D gene: -
clone size: -
J gene: TRBJ2-7
CDR3 protein: CASSMGAGTPTLNYEQYF

V gene: TRBV27
CDR3 length: 16
D gene: -
clone size: few
J gene: TRBJ1-1
CDR3 protein: CASSLSGLGRDTEAFF

V gene: TRBV7-8
CDR3 length: 15
D gene: TRBD1
clone size: once
J gene: TRBJ2-1
CDR3 protein: CASSSRDRGTNEQFF

V gene: TRBV30
CDR3 length: 15
D gene: -
clone size: -
J gene: TRBJ1-2
CDR3 protein: CAWSEKADTHYGYTF

V gene: TRBV19
CDR3 length: 14
D gene: -
clone size: -
J gene: TRBJ1-2
CDR3 protein: CASRPWRRTGGYTF

V gene: TRBV25-1
CDR3 length: 14
D gene: TRBD1
clone size: -
J gene: TRBJ1-1
CDR3 protein: CASTSQGANTEAFF

V gene: TRBV5-8
CDR3 length: 13
D gene: -
clone size: -
J gene: TRBJ1-1
CDR3 protein: CASSLGGDTEAFF

V gene: TRBV15
CDR3 length: 12
D gene: TRBD1
clone size: few
J gene: TRBJ1-1
CDR3 protein: CATSTTGDGSFF

V gene: TRBV5-4
CDR3 length: 17
D gene: TRBD1
clone size: few
J gene: TRBJ1-2
CDR3 protein: CASSKGQGTYFNYGYTF

V gene: TRBV5-1
CDR3 length: 15
D gene: -
clone size: -
J gene: TRBJ1-3
CDR3 protein: CASSLGGLSGNTIYF

V gene: TRBV19
CDR3 length: 14
D gene: -
clone size: -
J gene: TRBJ1-1
CDR3 protein: CASSIAQLNTEAFF

V gene: TRBV5-1
CDR3 length: 14
D gene: -
clone size: -
J gene: TRBJ2-3
CDR3 protein: CASSFMGPTDTQYF

V gene: TRBV2
CDR3 length: 14
D gene: TRBD2
clone size: -
J gene: TRBJ2-1
CDR3 protein: CAGRMGTSGGILIF

V gene: TRBV6-5
CDR3 length: 14
D gene: TRBD1
clone size: -
J gene: TRBJ1-1
CDR3 protein: CASRRQGPNTEAFF

V gene: TRBV19
CDR3 length: 17
D gene: -
clone size: -
J gene: TRBJ1-6
CDR3 protein: CASSSFRDTPRDSPLHF

V gene: TRBV11-2
CDR3 length: 16
D gene: -
clone size: -
J gene: TRBJ2-1
CDR3 protein: CASSPDLQGGKNEQFF

V gene: TRBV9
CDR3 length: 15
D gene: TRBD1
clone size: -
J gene: TRBJ1-1
CDR3 protein: CASSPIPGQHTEAFF

V gene: TRBV14
CDR3 length: 16
D gene: -
clone size: once
J gene: TRBJ2-7
CDR3 protein: CASSQTPELPGCEQYF

V gene: TRBV19
CDR3 length: 15
D gene: -
clone size: few
J gene: TRBJ1-1
CDR3 protein: CASKASTPMNTEAFF

V gene: TRBV5-1
CDR3 length: 15
D gene: -
clone size: -
J gene: TRBJ2-3
CDR3 protein: CASSLRQYFTDTQYF

V gene: TRBV19
CDR3 length: 15
D gene: TRBD1
clone size: -
J gene: TRBJ2-7
CDR3 protein: CASSAYGTAFYEQYF

V gene: TRBV28
CDR3 length: 13
D gene: -
clone size: -
J gene: TRBJ1-1
CDR3 protein: CASSPRLNTEAFF

V gene: TRBV5-1
CDR3 length: 15
D gene: -
clone size: -
J gene: TRBJ1-1
CDR3 protein: CASTRDAGRGTEAFF

V gene: TRBV9
CDR3 length: 12
D gene: -
clone size: -
J gene: TRBJ1-2
CDR3 protein: CASSVGGLGYTF

V gene: TRBV29-1
CDR3 length: 16
D gene: TRBD1
clone size: -
J gene: TRBJ1-3
CDR3 protein: CSVVNPQGVGGNTIYF

V gene: TRBV27
CDR3 length: 15
D gene: -
clone size: -
J gene: TRBJ2-7
CDR3 protein: CASSESRSRSYEQYF

V gene: TRBV19
CDR3 length: 15
D gene: TRBD1
clone size: -
J gene: TRBJ2-7
CDR3 protein: CASSTGTDVSYEQYF

V gene: TRBV6-5
CDR3 length: 15
D gene: -
clone size: -
J gene: TRBJ1-1
CDR3 protein: CASSTQTGMNTEAFF

V gene: TRBV4-3
CDR3 length: 14
D gene: -
clone size: -
J gene: TRBJ1-5
CDR3 protein: CASSQFRQNQPQHF

V gene: TRBV7-2
CDR3 length: 16
D gene: -
clone size: -
J gene: TRBJ1-4
CDR3 protein: CASSLYSGAPTEKLFF